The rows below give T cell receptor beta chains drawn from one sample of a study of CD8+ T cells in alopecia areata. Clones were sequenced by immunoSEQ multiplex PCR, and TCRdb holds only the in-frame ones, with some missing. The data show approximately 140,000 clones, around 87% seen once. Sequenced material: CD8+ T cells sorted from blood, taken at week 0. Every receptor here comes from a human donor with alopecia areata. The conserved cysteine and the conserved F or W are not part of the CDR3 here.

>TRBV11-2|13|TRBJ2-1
ASSRDRGLLGEQF
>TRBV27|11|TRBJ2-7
ASSTGLDYEQY
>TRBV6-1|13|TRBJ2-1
ASSELAGKHNEQF
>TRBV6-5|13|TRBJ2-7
ASRQTSAISYEQY
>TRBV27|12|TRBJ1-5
ASSPIGGNQPQH
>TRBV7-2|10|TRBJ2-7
ASSYGGYEQY
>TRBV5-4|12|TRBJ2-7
ASSWQGQRNEQY
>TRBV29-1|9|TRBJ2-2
SIARGGELF
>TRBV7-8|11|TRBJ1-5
ASSLSPAQPQH
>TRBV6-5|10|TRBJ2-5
ASSYNQETQY
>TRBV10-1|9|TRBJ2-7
ASSAGYEQY
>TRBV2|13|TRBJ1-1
ASSLDRVMNTEAF
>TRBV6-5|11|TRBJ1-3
ASSYGAGNTIY
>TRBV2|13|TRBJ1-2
ASPKGRVVNYGYT
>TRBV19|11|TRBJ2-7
ASRDRYSYEQY
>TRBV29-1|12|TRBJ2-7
SVEEPSSSYEQY
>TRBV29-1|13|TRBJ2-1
SVEVVGSSYNEQF
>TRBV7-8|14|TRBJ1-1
ASREDNGVWNTEAF
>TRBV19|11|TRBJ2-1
ASSRGFVDEQF
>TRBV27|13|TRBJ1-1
ASSLSSTGGTEAF
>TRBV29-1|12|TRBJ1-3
SVDEGSSGNTIY
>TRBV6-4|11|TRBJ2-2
ASSDRDSGELF
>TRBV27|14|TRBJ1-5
ASSSARSPSNQPQH
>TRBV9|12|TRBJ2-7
ASSVGGSSYEQY
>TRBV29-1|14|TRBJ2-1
SVETGAVLSYNEQF
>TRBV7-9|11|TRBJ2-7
ASSLVGDSEQY
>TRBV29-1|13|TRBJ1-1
STNWRSGMQVEAF
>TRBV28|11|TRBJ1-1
AGSGEGEREAF
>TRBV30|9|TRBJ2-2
AWSVAGELF
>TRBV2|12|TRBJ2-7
ASRMTGNPYEQY
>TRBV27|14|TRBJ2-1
ASNLASGEGSNEQF
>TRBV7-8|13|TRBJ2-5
ASSLAGGSQETQY
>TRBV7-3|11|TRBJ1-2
ASSFGGGYGYT
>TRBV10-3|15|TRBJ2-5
AISDVSGRAGRETQY
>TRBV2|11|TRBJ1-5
ASRGTGDQPQH
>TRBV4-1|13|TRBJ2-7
ASTSLQGAPYEQY
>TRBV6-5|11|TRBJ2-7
ASSYPGLLEQY
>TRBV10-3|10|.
AISDQGYEQY
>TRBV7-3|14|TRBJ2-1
ASSPGLAGSLDEQF
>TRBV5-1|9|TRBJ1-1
ASSSGQEAF
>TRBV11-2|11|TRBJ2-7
ASSPGPSYEQY
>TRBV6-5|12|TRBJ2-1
ASSYEDYHNEQF